This T cell receptor beta chain derives from a study of T-cell reconstitution after alpha-beta-depleted transplantation in children. Researchers prepared the TCRbeta library using unique molecular identifiers, the study reports. TCRdb reprocessed the PCR reads with MiXCR, giving one entry per CDR3 protein. Of more than 400,000 distinct CDR3 sequences listed, about an eighth were seen once; the top ten hold about 14%. This clonotype was recorded at least ten times. Its matching antigen is unknown. Findings and caveats of the study: Expanded graft clones numbering several hundred reportedly gave rise to alpha-beta T cells about two months after transplant. Among T cells one year after transplant, newly produced cells accounted for most counts and diversity. High day-60 TCRbeta diversity in some patients came from surviving recipient T cells and thymic progenitors.

The germline gives CDR1 MDHEN, CDR2 SYDVKM. V lost 10 bases, J lost 0 bases, and 22 bases lay in between. This CDR3 has 17 residues. The sequencing used PBMCs, mostly from graft donor cells, collected 180 days after TCRalphabeta/CD19-depleted stem cell transplant. The origin of this receptor is a female patient between 2 and 10 years old who had a stem cell transplant for aplastic anemia, so the T cells may come from the graft donor. The chain couples TRBV28 to TRBJ1-3; D possibly corresponds to TRBD1 (5 bases). The CDR3 sequence: CATPWGCFLFSGNTIYF. The CDR3 nucleotides read TGTGCCACCCCCTGGGGGTGTTTCCTTTTCTCTGGAAACACCATATATTTT.